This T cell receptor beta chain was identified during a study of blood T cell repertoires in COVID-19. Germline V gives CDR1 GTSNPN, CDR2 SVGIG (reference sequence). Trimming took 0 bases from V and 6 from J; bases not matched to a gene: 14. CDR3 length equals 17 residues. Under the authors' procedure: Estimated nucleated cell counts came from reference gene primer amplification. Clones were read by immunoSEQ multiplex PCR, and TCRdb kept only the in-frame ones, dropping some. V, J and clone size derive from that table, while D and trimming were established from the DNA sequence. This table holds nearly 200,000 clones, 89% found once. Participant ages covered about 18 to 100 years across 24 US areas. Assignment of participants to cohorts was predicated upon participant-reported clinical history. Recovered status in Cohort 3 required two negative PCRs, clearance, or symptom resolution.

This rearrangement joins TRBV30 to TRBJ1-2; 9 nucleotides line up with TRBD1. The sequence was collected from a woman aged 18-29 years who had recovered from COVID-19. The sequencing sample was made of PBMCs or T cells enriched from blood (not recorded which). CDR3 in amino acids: CAWSVRLGTGSRHGYTF. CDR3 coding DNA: TGTGCCTGGAGTGTTCGCCTCGGGACAGGGTCTCGGCATGGCTACACCTTC. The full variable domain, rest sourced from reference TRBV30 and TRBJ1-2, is SQTIHQWPATLVQPVGSPLSLECTVEGTSNPNLYWYRQAAGRGLQLLFYSVGIGQISSEVPQNLSASRPQDRQFILSSKKLLLSDSGFYLCAWSVRLGTGSRHGYTFGSGTRLTVV.